This T cell receptor beta chain was captured by sequencing in a study of shared clonotypes between healthy human individuals. Notes on the study in general: Across subsets, estimated richness was generally greater for naive than for memory populations. The rarefaction results pointed to incomplete sorted-subset sequencing despite large depth. Donors were few, which limited the genetic and exposure-history diversity represented.

The table came from immunoSEQ multiplex PCR; TCRdb's copy has only in-frame clones and leaves some out. Of around 620,000 clones listed, about 95% are singletons. With respect to this clone: Its specificity is not known.

Selected positively for CCR7 and CD45RO-negative, naive CD8 cells excluded terminally differentiated effector memory CD45RA+ cells. The source is a woman aged 25 to 39 in good health. Input material: naive CD8+ T cells sorted from blood.

The CDR3 coding sequence is TGTGCCAGTAGTATAGATCCACTAGCGGGTTCCTACGAGCAGTACTTC. Translated: CASSIDPLAGSYEQYF. This chain uses TRBV19 with TRBJ2-7; TRBD2 matches 9 bases. Trimming removed 0 bases from V and 1 base from J; junction bases left unmatched: 4. The CDR3 length is 16 residues. From germline, CDR1 is LNHDA and CDR2 SQIVND (reference sequence).